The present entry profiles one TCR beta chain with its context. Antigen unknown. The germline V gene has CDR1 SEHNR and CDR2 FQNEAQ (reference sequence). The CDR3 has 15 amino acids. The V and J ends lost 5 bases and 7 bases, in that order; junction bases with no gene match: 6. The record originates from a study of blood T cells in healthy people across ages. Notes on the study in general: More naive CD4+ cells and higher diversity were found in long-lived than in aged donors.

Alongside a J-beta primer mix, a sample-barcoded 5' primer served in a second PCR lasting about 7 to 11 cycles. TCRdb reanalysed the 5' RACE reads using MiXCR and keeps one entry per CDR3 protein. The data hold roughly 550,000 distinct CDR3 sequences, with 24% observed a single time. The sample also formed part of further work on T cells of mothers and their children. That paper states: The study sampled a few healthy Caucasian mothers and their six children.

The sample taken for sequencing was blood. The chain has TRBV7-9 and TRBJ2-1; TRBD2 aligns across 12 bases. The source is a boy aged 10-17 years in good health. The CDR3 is CASSHLAGGPNEQFF. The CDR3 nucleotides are TGTGCCAGCAGCCACCTAGCGGGAGGGCCGAATGAGCAGTTCTTC.